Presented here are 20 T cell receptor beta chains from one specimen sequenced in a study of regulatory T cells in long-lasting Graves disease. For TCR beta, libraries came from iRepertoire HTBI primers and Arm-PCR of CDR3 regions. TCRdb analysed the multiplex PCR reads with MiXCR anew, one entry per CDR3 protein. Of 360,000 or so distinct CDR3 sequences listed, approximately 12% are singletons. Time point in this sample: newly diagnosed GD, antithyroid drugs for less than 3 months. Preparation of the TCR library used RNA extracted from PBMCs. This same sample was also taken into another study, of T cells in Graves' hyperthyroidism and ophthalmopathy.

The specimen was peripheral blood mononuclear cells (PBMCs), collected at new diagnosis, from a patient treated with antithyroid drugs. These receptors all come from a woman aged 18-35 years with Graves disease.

CDR3 coding DNA: TGTGCCAGCAGCTTACAGGGGGACTGGGAAGCTTTCTTT. Translation: CASSLQGDWEAFF. The chain uses TRBV7-3 and TRBJ1-1, with TRBD1 identical over 7 bases. Germline-derived CDR1 and CDR2 are SGHTA and FQGTGA. This CDR3 has 13 residues. V was pared by 2 bases and J by 8 bases, with 5 bases of the junction left unmatched.

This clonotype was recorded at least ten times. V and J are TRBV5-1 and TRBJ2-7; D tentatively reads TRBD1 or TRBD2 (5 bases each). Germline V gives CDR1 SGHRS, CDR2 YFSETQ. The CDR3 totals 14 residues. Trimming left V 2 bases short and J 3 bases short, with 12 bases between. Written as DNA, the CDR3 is TGCGCCAGCAGCTTCGAGGGGAATGTCTACGAGCAGTACGTC. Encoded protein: CASSFEGNVYEQYV.

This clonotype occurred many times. This CDR3 is CSARPQTEAFF. In nucleotides, the CDR3 is TGCAGTGCTAGACCACAAACTGAAGCTTTCTTT. The gene calls are TRBV20-1 and TRBJ1-1, with D unclear. Germline values: CDR1 DFQATT, CDR2 SNEGSKA (reference sequence). The CDR3 sequence is 11 residues long. Trimming left V 2 bases short and J 5 bases short, with 6 bases between.

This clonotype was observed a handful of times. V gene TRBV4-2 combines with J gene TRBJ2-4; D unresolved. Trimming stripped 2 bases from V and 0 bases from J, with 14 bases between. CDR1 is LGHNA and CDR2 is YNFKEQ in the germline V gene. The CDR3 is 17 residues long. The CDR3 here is CASSQPLRPAAKNIQYF. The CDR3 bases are TGTGCCAGCAGCCAACCTCTCAGACCCGCAGCCAAAAACATTCAGTACTTC.

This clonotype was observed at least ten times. The CDR3 spells CASSPGPERTGELFF. CDR3 DNA sequence: TGTGCCAGCAGCCCAGGCCCAGAGAGGACCGGGGAGCTGTTTTTT. The chain combines TRBV7-2 with TRBJ2-2; D not certain. The germline V and J ends were trimmed by 5 bases and 5 bases, with 15 bases remaining between them. The CDR3 has 15 residues. CDR1 is SGHTA, CDR2 FQGNSA, per germline.

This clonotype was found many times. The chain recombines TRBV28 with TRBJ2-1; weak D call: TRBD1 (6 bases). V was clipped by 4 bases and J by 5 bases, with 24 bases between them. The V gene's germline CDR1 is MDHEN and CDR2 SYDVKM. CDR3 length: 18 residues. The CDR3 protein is CASSSLDMRLGANNEQFF. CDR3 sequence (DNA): TGTGCCAGCAGTTCCCTAGATATGCGGCTGGGGGCCAACAATGAGCAGTTCTTC.

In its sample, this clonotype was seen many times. The CDR3 DNA sequence: TGTGCCTGGTCCCAGAGTAGGGGAGCTTTCTTT. Protein: CAWSQSRGAFF. This chain joins TRBV30 and TRBJ1-1; D might be TRBD1 (5 bases). Trimming left V 5 bases short and J 10 bases short, with 14 bases between. The CDR3 is 11 residues long. In germline, CDR1 is GTSNPN, CDR2 SVGIG (reference sequence).

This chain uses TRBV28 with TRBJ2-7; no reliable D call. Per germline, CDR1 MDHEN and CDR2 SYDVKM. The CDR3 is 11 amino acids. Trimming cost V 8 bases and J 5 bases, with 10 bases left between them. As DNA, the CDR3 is TGTGCCAGCGGAAACAGTGACGAGCAGTACTTC. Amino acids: CASGNSDEQYF.

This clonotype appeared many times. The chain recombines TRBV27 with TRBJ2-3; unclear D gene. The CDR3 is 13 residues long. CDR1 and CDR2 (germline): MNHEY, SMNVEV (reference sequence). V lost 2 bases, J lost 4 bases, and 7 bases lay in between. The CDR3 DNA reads TGTGCCAGCAGTTTACTAGGCTCAGATACGCAGTATTTT. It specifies CASSLLGSDTQYF.

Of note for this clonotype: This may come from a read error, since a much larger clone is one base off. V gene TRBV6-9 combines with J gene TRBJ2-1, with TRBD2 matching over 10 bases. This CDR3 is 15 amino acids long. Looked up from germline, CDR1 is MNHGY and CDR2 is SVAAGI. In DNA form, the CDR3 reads TGTGCCAGCAGTTACGGTAGCGGGAGGCCCAATGGGCAGTTCTTC. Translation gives CASSYGSGRPNGQFF.

The CDR3 loop is CASSLRGHRTYNEQFF. The CDR3 DNA follows: TGTGCCAGCAGTTTAAGAGGACATAGGACGTACAATGAGCAGTTCTTC. V is TRBV28 and J is TRBJ2-1, with D maybe TRBD1 (5 bases). Trimming pared 2 bases from V and 4 bases from J, leaving 15 bases between. Germline V lookup: CDR1 MDHEN, CDR2 SYDVKM. The CDR3 loop spans 16 amino acids.

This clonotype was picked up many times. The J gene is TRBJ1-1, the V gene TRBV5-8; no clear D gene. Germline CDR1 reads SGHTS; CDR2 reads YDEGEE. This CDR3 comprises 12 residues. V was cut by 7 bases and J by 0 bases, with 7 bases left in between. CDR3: CASFRVNTEAFF. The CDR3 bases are TGTGCCAGCTTTCGGGTGAACACTGAAGCTTTCTTT.

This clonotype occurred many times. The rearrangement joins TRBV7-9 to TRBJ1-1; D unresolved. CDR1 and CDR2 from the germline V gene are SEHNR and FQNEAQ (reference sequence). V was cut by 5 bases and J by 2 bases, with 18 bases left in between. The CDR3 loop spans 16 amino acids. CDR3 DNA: TGTGCCAGCAGCCCAATCGGGCCACCAATAAACACTGAAGCTTTCTTT. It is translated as CASSPIGPPINTEAFF.

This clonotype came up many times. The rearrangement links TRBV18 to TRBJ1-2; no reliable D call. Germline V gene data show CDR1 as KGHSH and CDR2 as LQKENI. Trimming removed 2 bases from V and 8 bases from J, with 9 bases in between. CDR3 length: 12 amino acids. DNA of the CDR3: TGTGCCAGCTCACCAGGACTGGAGGGCTACACCTTC. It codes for CASSPGLEGYTF. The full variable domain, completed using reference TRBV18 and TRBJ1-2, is NAGVMQNPRHLVRRRGQEARLRCSPMKGHSHVYWYRQLPEEGLKFMVYLQKENIIDESGMPKERFSAEFPKEGPSILRIQQVVRGDSAAYFCASSPGLEGYTFGSGTRLTVV.

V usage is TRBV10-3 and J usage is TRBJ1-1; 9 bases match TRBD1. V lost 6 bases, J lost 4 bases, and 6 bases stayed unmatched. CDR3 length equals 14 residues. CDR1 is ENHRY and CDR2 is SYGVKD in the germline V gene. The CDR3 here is CAIRRDREFTEAFF. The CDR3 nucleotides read TGTGCCATCAGGAGGGACAGGGAGTTCACTGAAGCTTTCTTT.

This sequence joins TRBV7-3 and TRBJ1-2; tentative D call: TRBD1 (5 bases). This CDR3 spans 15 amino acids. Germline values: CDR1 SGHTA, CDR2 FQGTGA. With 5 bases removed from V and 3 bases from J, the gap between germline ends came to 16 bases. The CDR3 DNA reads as TGTGCCAGCAGCCCAGACGGGACGGCCCACTATGGCTACACCTTC. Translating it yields CASSPDGTAHYGYTF. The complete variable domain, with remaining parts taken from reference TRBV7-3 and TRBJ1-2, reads GAGVSQTPSNKVTEKGKYVELRCDPISGHTALYWYRQSLGQGPEFLIYFQGTGAADDSGLPNDRFFAVRPEGSVSTLKIQRTERGDSAVYLCASSPDGTAHYGYTFGSGTRLTVV.

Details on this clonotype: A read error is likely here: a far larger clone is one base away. The CDR3: CASSLYGAFWDTEAFF. The CDR3, as DNA: TGTGCCAGCAGCTTATATGGGGCGTTCTGGGACACTGAAGCTTTCTTT. The chain employs TRBV11-1 and TRBJ1-1, with a tentative D call TRBD1 (5 bases). The germline V gene has CDR1 SGHAT and CDR2 FQDESV (reference sequence). The CDR3 runs 16 residues. With 2 bases removed from V and 3 bases from J, the gap between germline ends came to 16 bases.

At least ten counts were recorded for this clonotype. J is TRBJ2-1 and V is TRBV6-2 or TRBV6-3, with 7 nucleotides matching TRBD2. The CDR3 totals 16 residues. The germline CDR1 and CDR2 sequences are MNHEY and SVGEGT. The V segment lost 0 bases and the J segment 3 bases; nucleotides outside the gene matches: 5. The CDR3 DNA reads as TGTGCCAGCAGTTACTCAGGACTAGTCGACTACAATGAGCAGTTCTTC. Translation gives CASSYSGLVDYNEQFF.

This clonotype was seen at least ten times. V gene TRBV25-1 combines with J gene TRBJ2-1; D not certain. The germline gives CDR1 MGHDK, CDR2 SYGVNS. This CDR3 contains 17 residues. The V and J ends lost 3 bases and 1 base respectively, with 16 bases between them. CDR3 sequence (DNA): TGTGCCAGCAGTGATGAAGTCGTGGGCCCTTCCTACAATGAGCAGTTCTTC. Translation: CASSDEVVGPSYNEQFF.

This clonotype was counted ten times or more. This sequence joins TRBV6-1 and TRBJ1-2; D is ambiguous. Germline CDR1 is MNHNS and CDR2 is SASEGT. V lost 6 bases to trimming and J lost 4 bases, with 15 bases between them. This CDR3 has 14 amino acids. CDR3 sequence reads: CASRKQPVSYGYTF. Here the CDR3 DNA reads TGTGCCAGCAGAAAACAACCTGTGAGCTATGGCTACACCTTC.